The 7 T cell receptor beta chains given below trace back to one sample, sequenced in a study of STAT5B mutations in CD4+ large granular lymphocyte leukemia. TCRdb's table, derived via immunoSEQ multiplex PCR, lists solely in-frame clones and lacks some. The sample gives over 35,000 clones, roughly 80% of which show up once; 3% to 4% is in the top ten. Source material: CD4+ T cells from blood buffy coats. The source of these receptors is a human donor in good health.

The chain joins TRBV5-5 to TRBJ1-2, with unresolved D. CDR1 is SGHKS, CDR2 YYEKEE, per germline (reference sequence). The CDR3 consists of 12 residues. Trimming shortened V by 5 bases and J by 3 bases, and 8 bases separated the two germline ends. CDR3 region: CASSVADYGYTF. The CDR3 nucleotides are TGTGCCAGCAGTGTCGCTGACTATGGCTACACCTTC.

This clone showed up just once. The V and J genes are TRBV7-2 and TRBJ1-5, with D unresolved. The CDR3 length is 13 residues. V was cut by 4 bases and J by 3 bases, with 7 bases left in between. Germline V CDR1 and CDR2: SGHTA, FQGNSA. DNA for the CDR3: TGTGCCAGCAGCTCTCAATTCAATCAGCCCCAGCATTTT. Its translation: CASSSQFNQPQHF.

This clone was seen once. This rearrangement joins TRBV19 to TRBJ2-5; no firm D call. In germline, CDR1 is LNHDA, CDR2 SQIVND (reference sequence). There are 14 residues in the CDR3. With 7 bases removed from V and 5 bases from J, the gap between germline ends came to 17 bases. The CDR3 spells CASNNRYLGETQYF. CDR3 DNA sequence: TGTGCCAGTAACAACCGATATCTAGGGGAGACCCAGTACTTC.

The chain joins TRBV11-2 to TRBJ2-5; D is perhaps TRBD1 or TRBD2 (6 bases each). The CDR3 is 14 amino acids. V lost 5 bases and J lost 4, with 14 bases in between. Germline V gene data show CDR1 as SGHAT and CDR2 as FQNNGV. CDR3 sequence: CASSTIQGGETQYF. In nucleotides, the CDR3 is TGTGCCAGCAGCACTATACAGGGAGGAGAGACCCAGTACTTC. The whole variable domain, filled in from reference TRBV11-2 and TRBJ2-5, reads EAGVAQSPRYKIIEKRQSVAFWCNPISGHATLYWYQQILGQGPKLLIQFQNNGVVDDSQLPKDRFSAERLKGVDSTLKIQPAKLEDSAVYLCASSTIQGGETQYFGPGTRLLVL.

This clone was seen only a few times. This chain joins TRBV2 and TRBJ1-1; the match to TRBD1 covers 9 bases. V shed 11 bases and J 2 bases; nucleotides not matched to a gene: 6. The CDR3 is 13 residues long. Per germline, CDR1 SNHLY and CDR2 FYNNEI. DNA of the CDR3: TGTGCCGGACGGGACAGGGATAACACTGAAGCTTTCTTT. Encoded protein: CAGRDRDNTEAFF.

V usage is TRBV6-4 and J usage is TRBJ2-3, with 7 bases fitting TRBD1. The CDR3 is 15 amino acids. Germline assignment: CDR1 MRHNA and CDR2 SNTAGT. With V trimmed by 3 bases and J by 4 bases, 7 bases remained unmatched. The CDR3 bases are TGTGCCAGCAGTGAGGAACAGGGGAATTCAGATACGCAGTATTTT. Its translation: CASSEEQGNSDTQYF.

This chain links TRBV4-1 with TRBJ1-6; the D gene is possibly TRBD1 (5 bases). Germline loops: CDR1 MGHRA, CDR2 YSYEKL. The CDR3 length is 15 residues. V was trimmed by 0 bases and J by 8 bases, leaving 11 bases between them. The CDR3 nucleotides are TGCGCCAGCAGCCAAGATGCAGGGATGGATTCACCCCTCCACTTT. It yields the protein CASSQDAGMDSPLHF.